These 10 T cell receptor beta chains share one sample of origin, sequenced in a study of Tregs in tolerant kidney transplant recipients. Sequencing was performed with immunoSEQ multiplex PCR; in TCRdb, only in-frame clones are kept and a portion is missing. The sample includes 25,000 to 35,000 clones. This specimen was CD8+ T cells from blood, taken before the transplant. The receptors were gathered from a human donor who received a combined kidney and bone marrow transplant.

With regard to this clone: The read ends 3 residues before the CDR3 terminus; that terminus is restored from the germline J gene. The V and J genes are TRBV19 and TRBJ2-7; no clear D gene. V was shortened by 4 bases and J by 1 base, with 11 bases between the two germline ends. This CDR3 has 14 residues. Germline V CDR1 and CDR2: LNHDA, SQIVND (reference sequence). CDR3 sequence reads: CASSNPLPSYEQYF. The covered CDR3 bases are TGTGCCAGTAGTAATCCCCTCCCGTCCTACGAG.

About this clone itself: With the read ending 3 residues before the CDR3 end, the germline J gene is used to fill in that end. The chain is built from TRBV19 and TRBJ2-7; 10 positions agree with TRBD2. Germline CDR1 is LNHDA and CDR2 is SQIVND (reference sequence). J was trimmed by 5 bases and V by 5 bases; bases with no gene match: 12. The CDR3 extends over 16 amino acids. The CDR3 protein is CASSRQLAGNVDEQYF. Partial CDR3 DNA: TGTGCCAGTAGTCGTCAACTAGCGGGAAACGTCGACGAG.

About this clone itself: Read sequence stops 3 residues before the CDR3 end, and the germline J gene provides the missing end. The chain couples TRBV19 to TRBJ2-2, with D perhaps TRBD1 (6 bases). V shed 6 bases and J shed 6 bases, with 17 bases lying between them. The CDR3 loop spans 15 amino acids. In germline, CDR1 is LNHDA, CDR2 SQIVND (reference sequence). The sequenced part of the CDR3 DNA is TGTGCCAGTAGCCAACTAGGGGGAGCTGCCGGGGAG. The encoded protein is CASSQLGGAAGE. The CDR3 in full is CASSQLGGAAGELFF.

CDR3 loop: CASSLEAGGDTEAFF. The sequenced part of the CDR3 DNA is TGCGCCAGCAGCTTGGAGGCCGGCGGGGACACTGAA. J is TRBJ1-1 and V is TRBV5-1; no definite D call. Read data end 3 residues before the CDR3 end; the end is taken from the germline J gene. The CDR3 consists of 15 residues. The V gene lost 0 bases and the J gene lost 3 bases, with 12 bases spanning the gap. Germline lookup yields CDR1 SGHRS and CDR2 YFSETQ.

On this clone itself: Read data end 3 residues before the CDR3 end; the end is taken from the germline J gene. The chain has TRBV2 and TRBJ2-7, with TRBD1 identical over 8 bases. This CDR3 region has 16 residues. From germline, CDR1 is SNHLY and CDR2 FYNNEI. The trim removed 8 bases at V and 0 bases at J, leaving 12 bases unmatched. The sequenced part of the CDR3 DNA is TGTGCCAGCTCTGGAGGCCAGGGGGCCCGCTCCTACGAG. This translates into CASSGGQGARSYE. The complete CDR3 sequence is CASSGGQGARSYEQYF.

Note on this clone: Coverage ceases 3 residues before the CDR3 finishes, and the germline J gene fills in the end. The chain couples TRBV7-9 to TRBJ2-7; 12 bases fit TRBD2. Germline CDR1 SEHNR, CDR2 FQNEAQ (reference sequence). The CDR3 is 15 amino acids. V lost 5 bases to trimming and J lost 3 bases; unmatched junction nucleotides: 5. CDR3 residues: CASSARTSGNYEQYF. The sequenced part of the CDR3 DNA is TGTGCCAGCAGCGCCCGGACTAGCGGGAACTACGAG.

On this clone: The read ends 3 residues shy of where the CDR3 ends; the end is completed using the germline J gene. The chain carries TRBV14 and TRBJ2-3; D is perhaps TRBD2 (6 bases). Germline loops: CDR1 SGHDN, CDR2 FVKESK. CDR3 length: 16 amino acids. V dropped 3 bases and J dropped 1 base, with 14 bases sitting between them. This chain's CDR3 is CASSQWAGSRTDTQYF. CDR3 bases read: TGTGCCAGCAGCCAGTGGGCGGGATCCCGCACAGATACG.

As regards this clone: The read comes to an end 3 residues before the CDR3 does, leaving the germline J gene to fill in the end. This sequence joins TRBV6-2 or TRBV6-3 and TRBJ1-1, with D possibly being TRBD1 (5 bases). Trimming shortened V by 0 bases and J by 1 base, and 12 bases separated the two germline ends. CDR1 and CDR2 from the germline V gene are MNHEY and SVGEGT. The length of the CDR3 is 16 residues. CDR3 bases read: TGTGCCAGCAGTTACTCGATTGGCCAGGGGAACACTGAA. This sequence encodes CASSYSIGQGNTE. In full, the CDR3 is CASSYSIGQGNTEAFF.

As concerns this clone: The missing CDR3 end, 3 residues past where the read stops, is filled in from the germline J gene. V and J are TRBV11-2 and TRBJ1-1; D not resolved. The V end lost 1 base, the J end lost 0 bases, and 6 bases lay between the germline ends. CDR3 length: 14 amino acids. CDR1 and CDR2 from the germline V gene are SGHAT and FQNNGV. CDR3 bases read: TGTGCCAGCAGCTTAGCCCAGATGAACACTGAA. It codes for CASSLAQMNTE. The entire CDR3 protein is CASSLAQMNTEAFF.

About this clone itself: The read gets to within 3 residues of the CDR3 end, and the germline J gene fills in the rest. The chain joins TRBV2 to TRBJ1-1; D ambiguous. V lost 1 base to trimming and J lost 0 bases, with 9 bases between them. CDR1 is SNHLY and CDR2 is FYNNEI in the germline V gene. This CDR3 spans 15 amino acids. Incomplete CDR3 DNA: TGTGCCAGCAGTGAAGGACACAGCATGAACACTGAA. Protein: CASSEGHSMNTE. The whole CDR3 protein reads CASSEGHSMNTEAFF.